This T cell receptor beta chain originates from a study of T cells after posttransplantation cyclophosphamide. Findings of the study overall: Donor CD8+ memory clones often dominated recipient blood repertoires at later times. Tissue-infiltrating T cells from skin or gut overlapped little with blood T cells. After PTCy, TRB diversity resembled that of CNI/methotrexate controls.

Germline CDR1 SGHVS, CDR2 FQNEAQ. The trim removed 2 bases at V and 5 bases at J, leaving 16 bases unmatched. This CDR3 contains 18 residues. This clone was counted at least ten times. What it binds is not known. Generated by immunoSEQ multiplex PCR, the TCRdb table keeps only in-frame clones and is missing some. In total the sample includes tens of thousands of clones, none of them seen once. The rearrangement links TRBV7-8 to TRBJ2-5; 8 bases match TRBD1. The sample consisted of PBMCs. This TCR was sampled from a woman in her sixties in good health, CMV-negative, and a related stem cell transplant donor. CDR3 sequence: CASSLRTPFETGVETQYF. The DNA for the CDR3 is TGTGCCAGCAGCTTAAGGACCCCTTTTGAGACAGGGGTGGAGACCCAGTACTTC.